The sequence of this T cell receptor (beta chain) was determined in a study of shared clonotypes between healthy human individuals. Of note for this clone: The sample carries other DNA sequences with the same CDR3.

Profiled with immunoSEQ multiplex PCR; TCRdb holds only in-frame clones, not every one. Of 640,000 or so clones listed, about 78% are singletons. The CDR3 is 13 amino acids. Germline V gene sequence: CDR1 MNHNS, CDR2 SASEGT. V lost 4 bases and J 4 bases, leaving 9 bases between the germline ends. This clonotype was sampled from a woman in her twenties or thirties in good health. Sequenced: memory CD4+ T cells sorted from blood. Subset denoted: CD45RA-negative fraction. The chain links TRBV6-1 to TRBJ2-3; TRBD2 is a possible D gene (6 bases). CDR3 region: CASSGRLADTQYF. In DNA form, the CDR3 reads TGTGCCAGCAGTGGGAGACTAGCAGATACGCAGTATTTT.